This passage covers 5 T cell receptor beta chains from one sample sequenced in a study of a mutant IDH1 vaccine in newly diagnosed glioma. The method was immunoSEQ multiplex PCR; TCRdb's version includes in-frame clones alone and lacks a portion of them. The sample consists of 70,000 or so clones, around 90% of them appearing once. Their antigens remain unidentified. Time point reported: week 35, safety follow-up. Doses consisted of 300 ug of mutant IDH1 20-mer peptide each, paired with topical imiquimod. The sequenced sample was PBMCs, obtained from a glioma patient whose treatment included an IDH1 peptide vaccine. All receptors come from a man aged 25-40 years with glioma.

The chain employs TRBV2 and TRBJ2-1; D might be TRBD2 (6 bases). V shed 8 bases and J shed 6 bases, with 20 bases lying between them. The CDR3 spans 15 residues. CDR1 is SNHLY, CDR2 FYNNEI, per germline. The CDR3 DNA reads TGTGCCAGCTCGGGTGGTTCTAGCGTCCTCAATGAGCAGTTCTTC. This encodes CASSGGSSVLNEQFF.

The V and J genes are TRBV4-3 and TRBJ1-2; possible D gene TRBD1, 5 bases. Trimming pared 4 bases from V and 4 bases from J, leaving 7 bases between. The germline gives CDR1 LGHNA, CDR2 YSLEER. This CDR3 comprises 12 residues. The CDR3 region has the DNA TGCGCCAGCAGCCGGGGGGTCTATGGCTACACCTTC. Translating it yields CASSRGVYGYTF.

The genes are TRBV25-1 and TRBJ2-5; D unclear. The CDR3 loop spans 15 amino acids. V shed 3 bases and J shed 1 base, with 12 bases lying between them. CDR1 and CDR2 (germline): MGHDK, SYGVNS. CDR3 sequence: CASSEDPGTQETQYF. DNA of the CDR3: TGTGCCAGCAGTGAGGATCCGGGTACCCAAGAGACCCAGTACTTC.

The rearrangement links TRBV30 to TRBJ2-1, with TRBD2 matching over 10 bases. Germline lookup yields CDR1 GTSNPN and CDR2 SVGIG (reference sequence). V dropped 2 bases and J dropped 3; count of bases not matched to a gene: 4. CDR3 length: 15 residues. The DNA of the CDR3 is TGTGCCTGGAGTCTCGGACTAGCGGACTACAATGAGCAGTTCTTC. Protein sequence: CAWSLGLADYNEQFF. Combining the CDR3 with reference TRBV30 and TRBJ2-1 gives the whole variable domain SQTIHQWPATLVQPVGSPLSLECTVEGTSNPNLYWYRQAAGRGLQLLFYSVGIGQISSEVPQNLSASRPQDRQFILSSKKLLLSDSGFYLCAWSLGLADYNEQFFGPGTRLTVL.

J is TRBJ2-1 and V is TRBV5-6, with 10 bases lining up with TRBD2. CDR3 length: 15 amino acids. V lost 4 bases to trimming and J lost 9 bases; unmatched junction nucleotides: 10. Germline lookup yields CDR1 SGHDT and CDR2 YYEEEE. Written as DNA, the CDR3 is TGTGCCAGCAGCCCAATGCGGACTAGCGGTAGTGAGCAGTTCTTC. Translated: CASSPMRTSGSEQFF.